The source of this T cell receptor beta chain is a study of glioma-infiltrating T cells after dendritic cell vaccination. The CDR3 has 11 residues. Trimming took off 1 base at V and 10 bases at J, with 11 bases between the two ends. In germline, CDR1 is GTSNPN, CDR2 SVGIG (reference sequence). Stated time point: after dendritic cell vaccination, including at tumor progression/relapse. Profiled with immunoSEQ multiplex PCR; TCRdb holds only in-frame clones, not every one. The sample has 65,000 to 80,000 clones, about nine tenths seen once. The sequence was collected from a human donor with glioblastoma. The sequencing used blood, collected after dendritic cell vaccination. The chain couples TRBV30 to TRBJ2-7; no clear D. CDR3 sequence: CAWSALLFQYF. DNA for the CDR3: TGTGCCTGGAGTGCGTTATTATTTCAGTACTTC.